Following are 4 T cell receptor beta chains from one sample sequenced in a study of shared clonotypes between healthy human individuals. TCRdb keeps only in-frame clones here, not all; method: immunoSEQ multiplex PCR. This table has roughly 1 million clones, roughly 75% appearing once. Sequencing was done on a sample of memory CD4+ T cells sorted from blood. Indicated subset: CD45RA-negative fraction. The receptor set was obtained from a man between 18 and 29 years old in good health.

This chain joins TRBV11-2 and TRBJ2-2, with 10 bases identical to TRBD1. J gave up 7 bases and V 5 bases, and 7 bases lay outside the gene matches. Germline lookup yields CDR1 SGHAT and CDR2 FQNNGV. The CDR3 has 15 amino acids. The CDR3, as DNA: TGTGCCAGCAGCGGGCGACAGGGGGCGGTCGGGGAGCTGTTTTTT. Its protein product is CASSGRQGAVGELFF. Full variable domain (outside the CDR3, taken from reference TRBV11-2 and TRBJ2-2): EAGVAQSPRYKIIEKRQSVAFWCNPISGHATLYWYQQILGQGPKLLIQFQNNGVVDDSQLPKDRFSAERLKGVDSTLKIQPAKLEDSAVYLCASSGRQGAVGELFFGEGSRLTVL.

This clone came up a few times. CDR3: CASSISLGGHETQYF. CDR3 DNA sequence: TGTGCCAGCTCAATCTCGTTGGGGGGACATGAGACCCAGTACTTC. The chain has TRBV25-1 and TRBJ2-5; D is possibly TRBD1 or TRBD2 (6 bases each). The CDR3 contains 15 residues. Trimming stripped 8 bases from V and 5 bases from J, with 21 bases between. Looked up from germline, CDR1 is MGHDK and CDR2 is SYGVNS.

Details on this clone: Other DNA sequences within the sample encode an identical CDR3. The rearrangement links TRBV18 to TRBJ2-2, with D unresolved. Germline CDR1 and CDR2: KGHSH and LQKENI. V lost 2 bases and J lost 5, with 3 bases in between. The length of the CDR3 is 12 residues. CDR3 sequence reads: CASSPSTGELFF. In DNA form, the CDR3 reads TGTGCCAGCTCACCAAGTACCGGGGAGCTGTTTTTT.

This chain uses TRBV2 with TRBJ1-2, with D possibly TRBD1 on 6 matching bases. V shed 6 bases and J shed 8 bases, with 13 bases lying between them. The CDR3 sequence is 12 residues long. The germline gives CDR1 SNHLY, CDR2 FYNNEI. Written as DNA, the CDR3 is TGTGCCAGCAGCACAGGGTCCGTCGGCTACACCTTC. It is translated as CASSTGSVGYTF. The full variable domain, completed using reference TRBV2 and TRBJ1-2, is EPEVTQTPSHQVTQMGQEVILRCVPISNHLYFYWYRQILGQKVEFLVSFYNNEISEKSEIFDDQFSVERPDGSNFTLKIRSTKLEDSAMYFCASSTGSVGYTFGSGTRLTVV.